Following are 19 T cell receptor beta chains from one sample sequenced in a study of cytomegalovirus exposure and HLA in healthy donors. The PCR employed 60 Vbeta primers together with 13 Jbeta primers. Assay used: immunoSEQ multiplex PCR; TCRdb lists only in-frame clones, some missing. The table has fewer than 200,000 clones, approximately 80% seen once. Material: PBMCs. The receptor source for this set is a woman aged 18-35 years in good health and CMV-seronegative.

The CDR3 protein is CASSLVGGATYEQYF. The CDR3 bases are TGTGCCAGCAGCTTGGTCGGGGGGGCGACCTACGAGCAGTACTTC. The chain joins TRBV5-5 to TRBJ2-5; 8 bases fit TRBD2. The DNA end favors TRBJ2-7, so the J call may be wrong. The V gene's germline CDR1 is SGHKS and CDR2 YYEKEE (reference sequence). The CDR3 has 15 residues.

This clone was counted between two and nine times. The V and J genes are TRBV6-1 and TRBJ1-1; D uncertain. CDR3 length: 13 residues. CDR1 is MNHNS and CDR2 is SASEGT in the germline V gene. V lost 8 bases to trimming and J lost 5 bases, with 15 bases between them. The CDR3 DNA reads TGTGCCAGCCCAGAGGAGAAGAGAACTGAAGCTTTCTTT. Its translation is CASPEEKRTEAFF.

The V and J genes are TRBV18 and TRBJ2-3, with 11 bases aligning to TRBD1. The junction had 8 bases not matched to a gene; V was cut back by 3 bases and J by 3 bases. CDR3 length: 17 amino acids. Germline V gene data show CDR1 as KGHSH and CDR2 as LQKENI. The CDR3 region is CASSPNTGTGGTDTQYF. DNA of the CDR3: TGTGCCAGCTCACCCAATACCGGGACAGGGGGGACAGATACGCAGTATTTT.

This clone has just a few counts. This rearrangement joins TRBV4-1 to TRBJ2-5; a possible D gene is TRBD1 (5 bases). Trimming pared 1 base from V and 5 bases from J, leaving 8 bases between. The CDR3 length is 13 residues. Germline-derived CDR1 and CDR2 are MGHRA and YSYEKL. The CDR3 is CASSQGQTETQYF. The DNA for the CDR3 is TGCGCCAGCAGCCAAGGACAGACGGAGACCCAGTACTTC.

The chain uses TRBV19 and TRBJ2-1; 15 bases match TRBD2. V shed 10 bases and J 2 bases; nucleotides not matched to a gene: 12. The CDR3 sequence is 18 residues long. Germline loops: CDR1 LNHDA, CDR2 SQIVND (reference sequence). This chain's CDR3 is CATSRTSGRALPYNEQFF. In DNA, the CDR3 is TGTGCCACCTCACGGACTAGCGGGAGGGCCCTACCCTACAATGAGCAGTTCTTC.

The chain has TRBV4-3 and TRBJ1-2, with TRBD1 matching 9 bases. With V trimmed by 0 bases and J by 9 bases, 8 bases remained unmatched. There are 15 residues in the CDR3. CDR1 and CDR2 (germline): LGHNA, YSLEER. The CDR3 spells CASSQDHGQGISYTF. In DNA, the CDR3 is TGCGCCAGCAGCCAAGATCATGGACAGGGGATCAGCTACACCTTC.

With regard to this clone: An end of the junction differs from the germline gene, which may be a read error. The CDR3 reads CSSSLGQGLYSGYTF. CDR3 bases: TGTTCCAGCAGCTTAGGACAGGGGCTATACTCTGGCTACACCTTC. J is TRBJ1-2 and V is TRBV7-9; 9 bases align to TRBD1. The CDR3 extends over 15 amino acids. CDR1 is SEHNR, CDR2 FQNEAQ, per germline (reference sequence).

The chain combines TRBV28 with TRBJ2-2; 9 positions agree with TRBD1. V dropped 5 bases and J dropped 3; count of bases not matched to a gene: 4. The V gene's germline CDR1 is MDHEN and CDR2 SYDVKM. This CDR3 is 15 amino acids long. As DNA, the CDR3 is TGTGCCAGCAGTAGACGACAGGGGGACACCGGGGAGCTGTTTTTT. This translates into CASSRRQGDTGELFF.

This chain links TRBV6-5 with TRBJ2-3; 9 nucleotides line up with TRBD2. J was trimmed by 1 base and V by 6 bases; bases with no gene match: 5. This CDR3 is 15 amino acids long. Germline CDR1 and CDR2: MNHEY and SVGAGI. CDR3 bases: TGTGCCAGCAGCTATAGCGGGAGCGGCACAGATACGCAGTATTTT. Translated: CASSYSGSGTDTQYF.

This clone showed up just once. J is TRBJ1-2 and V is TRBV28, with D possibly being TRBD1 (5 bases). CDR3 length: 17 amino acids. Trimming removed 5 bases from V and 0 bases from J, with 19 bases in between. CDR1 and CDR2 from the germline V gene are MDHEN and SYDVKM. The CDR3 region has the DNA TGTGCCAGCAGTACAAGGGTCCTTAAGGGGTCTAACTATGGCTACACCTTC. Protein product: CASSTRVLKGSNYGYTF.

This chain joins TRBV27 and TRBJ2-3; possibly TRBD2 for D (5 bases). CDR3 size: 19 residues. Germline-derived CDR1 and CDR2 are MNHEY and SMNVEV (reference sequence). Between the trimmed V and J ends, which lost 2 bases and 5 bases, there was a span of 26 bases. The DNA for the CDR3 is TGTGCCAGCAGTTTAGGAGTTGGAAGGGCCGGGCCCCGGGGAGATACGCAGTATTTT. The encoded protein is CASSLGVGRAGPRGDTQYF.

This clone was recorded once. V usage is TRBV28 and J usage is TRBJ2-7, with 7 bases matching TRBD1. Germline CDR1 reads MDHEN; CDR2 reads SYDVKM. Trimming took 5 bases from V and 0 from J; bases not matched to a gene: 4. This CDR3 has 14 residues. CDR3 DNA sequence: TGTGCCAGCAGTACCGGGACAGCCTCCTACGAGCAGTACTTC. Protein: CASSTGTASYEQYF.

The chain joins TRBV19 to TRBJ1-2; a weak D match, TRBD1 (6 bases). The CDR3 is 14 residues long. V gave up 3 bases and J gave up 7 bases, with 15 bases separating them. Germline lookup yields CDR1 LNHDA and CDR2 SQIVND (reference sequence). The CDR3 reads CASSIGQTPRGYTF. CDR3 nucleotide sequence: TGTGCCAGTAGTATCGGACAGACCCCGCGTGGCTACACCTTC.

The sample holds one count of this clone. The rearrangement links TRBV28 to TRBJ2-2, with TRBD1 as a possible D gene (6 bases). Trimming cost V 3 bases and J 4 bases, with 15 bases left between them. The germline CDR1 and CDR2 sequences are MDHEN and SYDVKM. The CDR3 is made up of 16 amino acids. CDR3 amino acids: CASSFNRVAITGELFF. The CDR3 DNA sequence: TGTGCCAGCAGTTTTAACAGGGTGGCGATCACCGGGGAGCTGTTTTTT.

This chain connects TRBV19 to TRBJ2-1; TRBD2 aligns across 10 bases. The CDR3 sequence is 15 residues long. V was clipped by 7 bases and J by 4 bases; unmatched bases: 7. CDR1 LNHDA and CDR2 SQIVND come from the germline V gene (reference sequence). The CDR3 DNA is TGTGCCAGTACCGGAGCGGGAGGGTCTTACAATGAGCAGTTCTTC. Protein: CASTGAGGSYNEQFF.

The V and J genes are TRBV6-1 and TRBJ2-5, with D possibly TRBD2 on 5 matching bases. The CDR3 covers 13 residues. V was pared by 5 bases and J by 3 bases, with 10 bases between. Per the germline V gene, CDR1 is MNHNS and CDR2 is SASEGT. The CDR3 nucleotides are TGTGCCAGCAGTCCGCGGCGGGAAGAGACCCAGTACTTC. Translation: CASSPRREETQYF.

This chain connects TRBV4-3 to TRBJ2-5; D is unclear. Germline V CDR1 and CDR2: LGHNA, YSLEER. Deletions cut 0 bases from V and 5 bases from J, with 10 bases between. The CDR3 is 14 amino acids. CDR3 residues: CASSQDVQSETQYF. The CDR3 bases are TGCGCCAGCAGCCAAGATGTCCAGTCTGAGACCCAGTACTTC.

V and J are TRBV30 and TRBJ1-1, with D uncertain. From germline, CDR1 is GTSNPN and CDR2 SVGIG (reference sequence). CDR3 size: 14 residues. V shed 2 bases and J shed 4 bases, with 14 bases lying between them. The CDR3 DNA follows: TGTGCCTGGAGTAACTCTCCGGGGTTCACTGAAGCTTTCTTT. It encodes CAWSNSPGFTEAFF.

V is TRBV6-5 and J is TRBJ2-7; 11 bases fit TRBD1. The germline V gene encodes CDR1 MNHEY and CDR2 SVGAGI. After removal of 6 bases from V and 4 bases from J, the junction contained 8 bases not matched to a gene. This CDR3 comprises 15 residues. As DNA, the CDR3 is TGTGCCAGCAGCAGGAAGGGGACAGGGGGATACGAGCAGTACGTC. It is translated as CASSRKGTGGYEQYV.